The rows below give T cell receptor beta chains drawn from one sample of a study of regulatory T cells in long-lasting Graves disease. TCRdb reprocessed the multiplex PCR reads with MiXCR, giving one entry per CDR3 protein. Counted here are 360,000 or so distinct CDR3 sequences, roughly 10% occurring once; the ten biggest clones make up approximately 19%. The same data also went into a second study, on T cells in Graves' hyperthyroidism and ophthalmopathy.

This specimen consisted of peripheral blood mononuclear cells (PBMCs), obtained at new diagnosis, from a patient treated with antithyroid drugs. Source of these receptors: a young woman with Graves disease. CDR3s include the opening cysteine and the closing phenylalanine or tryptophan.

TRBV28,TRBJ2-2,CASTLTGELFF
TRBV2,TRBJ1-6,CASAGGSNSPLHF
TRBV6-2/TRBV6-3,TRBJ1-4,CASRPWIDEKLFF
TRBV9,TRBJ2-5,CASSVGGYGRGADFETQYF
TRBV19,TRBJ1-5,CASSIGQGTNQPQHF
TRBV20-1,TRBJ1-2,CSARDRANPPYGYTF
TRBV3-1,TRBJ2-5,CASSPFGLAQETQYF
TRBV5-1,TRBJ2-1,CASSSSSGEPYNEQFF
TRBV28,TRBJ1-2,CASSYRGIDYTF
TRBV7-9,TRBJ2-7,CASSPKGAYEQYF
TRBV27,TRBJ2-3,CASSASGTDTQYF
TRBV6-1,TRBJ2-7,CASSLGTLGWPHEQYF
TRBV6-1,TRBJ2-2,CASIVLNTGELFF
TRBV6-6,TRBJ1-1,CASSYSVEGFRTEAFF
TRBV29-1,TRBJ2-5,CSAEDQETQYF
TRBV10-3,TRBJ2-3,CAISGGGDSISPGQYF
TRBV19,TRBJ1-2,CASSGWVNLIGGYTF
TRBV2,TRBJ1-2,CASSEEGFYGYTF
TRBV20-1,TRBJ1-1,CSASIPAGRTEAFF
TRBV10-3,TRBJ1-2,CAISGSTLTGGTGYTF
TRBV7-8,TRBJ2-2,CASSLTSGRTGGELFF
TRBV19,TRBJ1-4,CASSIQGEDEKLFF
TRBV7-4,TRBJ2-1,CASSLEGALRSSYNEQFF
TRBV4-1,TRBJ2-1,CASSRTPVVTGLYNEQFF
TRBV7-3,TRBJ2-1,CASSILYNEQFF
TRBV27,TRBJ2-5,CASSTGTGDRIQETQYF
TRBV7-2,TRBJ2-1,CASSLHRTSGISNIEQFF
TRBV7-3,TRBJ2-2,CASSLLSLAAGELFF
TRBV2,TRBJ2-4,CASSEEGWENIQYF
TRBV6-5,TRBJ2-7,CASSYAGPGYEQYF
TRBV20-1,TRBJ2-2,CSAKIAPDRGMFSNTGELFF
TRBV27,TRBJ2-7,CASSRRGGLYEQYF
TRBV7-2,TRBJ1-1,CASSLDLGYTEAFF
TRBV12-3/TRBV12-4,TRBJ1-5,CASSLGFQPQHF
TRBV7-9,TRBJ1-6,CASSLAQGPPLHF
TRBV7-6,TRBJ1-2,CASSSSWGRGGLNYGYTF
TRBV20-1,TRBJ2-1,CSARDPINLLDEQFF
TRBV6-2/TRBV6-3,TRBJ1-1,CASSKGGYQLNTEAFF
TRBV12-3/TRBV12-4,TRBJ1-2,CASSLARFGDGYTF